This TCR beta chain was captured in a study of blood T cell repertoires in COVID-19. About the research overall: T cells, B-cell-depleted T cells, or PBMCs provided the cDNA or gDNA that served as material.

Trimming cost V 4 bases and J 6 bases, with 12 bases left between them. CDR1 is MNHEY, CDR2 SMNVEV, per germline (reference sequence). The CDR3 loop spans 13 amino acids. All enrollees were about 18 to 89 years old and from about 25 US areas. Cohorts were based on clinical histories the participants reported. Original methodology: Reference gene primer amplification gave nucleated cell count estimates. Produced via immunoSEQ multiplex PCR; TCRdb's table is partial and in-frame only. D and trimming were read from the DNA, whereas the V and J calls and clone size are those reported in that table. This sample has hundreds of thousands of clones, with around 82% found just once.

The V call is TRBV27, the J call TRBJ1-1, with D maybe TRBD1 (5 bases). The sequenced sample consisted of PBMCs or T cells enriched from blood (not recorded which). This clonotype was obtained from a woman in her fifties or sixties who had been exposed to COVID-19. CDR3 in DNA: TGTGCCAGCAGTTATACCCCCAGGGCTGAAGCTTTCTTT. This translates into CASSYTPRAEAFF.